This T cell receptor (beta chain) was profiled in a study of shared clonotypes between healthy human individuals. This CDR3 contains 15 residues. V shed 0 bases and J 4 bases; nucleotides not matched to a gene: 1. Germline CDR1 SGDLS, CDR2 YYNGEE. Terminally differentiated effector memory CD45RA+ cells were left out of the naive CD8 fraction, which was CD45RO-negative and positively selected for CCR7. None of the donors, who were healthy HIV-negative adults, had recently had acute infections or vaccinations. Remarks on this clone: Other DNA sequences in the same sample also yield this CDR3.

DNA at approximately 200 ng, 30,000 or so T cell genomes, went into sorted-subset replicate PCRs. Method: immunoSEQ multiplex PCR; TCRdb's copy keeps in-frame clones and lacks some. The data contain 2 million to 2.5 million clones, more than 85% of them seen just once; the ten biggest clones take up approximately 1.7%. This sequence was found in a man between 18 and 29 years old in good health. Some clones in this sample may be carry-over from other donors' samples. Sequencing was done on a sample of naive CD8+ T cells from PBMCs. The V gene is TRBV9, the J gene TRBJ2-6; TRBD1 matches 7 bases. The CDR3 region has the DNA TGTGCCAGCAGCGTAGAGGGGGCAGGGGCCAACGTCCTGACTTTC. Residues: CASSVEGAGANVLTF.